The T cell receptor (beta chain) under discussion was sequenced for a study of post-analysis software for immune sequencing data. The overall study: Relapsing-remitting, secondary progressive and progressive-relapsing forms made up the multiple sclerosis disease courses.

Sequencing libraries made from TCR beta cDNA carried unique molecular identifiers. TCRdb redid the calling of the PCR reads with MiXCR, one entry per CDR3 protein. The repertoire holds some 450,000 distinct CDR3 sequences, with less than 45% as singletons. Study outcomes and limitations: Multiple sclerosis was associated with a significant reduction in normalized Chao1 diversity relative to controls.

A word on this clonotype: Its antigen is unknown.

Sequenced input: blood. The sequence was obtained from a girl under 18 with multiple sclerosis.

CDR3 sequence reads: CASSYIGQGGNEQYF. The CDR3 DNA is TGTGCCAGCAGTTACATAGGTCAGGGCGGCAACGAGCAGTACTTC. J is TRBJ2-5 and V is TRBV6-6; possibly TRBD1 for D (5 bases). The DNA end is more similar to TRBJ2-7, so the J call may be wrong. The CDR3 runs to 15 residues. Germline CDR1 and CDR2: MNHNY and SVGAGI (reference sequence).